Listed below are T cell receptor beta chains from one sample, sequenced in a study of radiotherapy plus CTLA-4 blockade in lung cancer. Assay used: immunoSEQ multiplex PCR; TCRdb lists only in-frame clones, some missing. The sample consists of 35,000 to 45,000 clones, approximately 71% of them appearing once. This material consisted of peripheral blood, taken from a patient treated with radiotherapy plus ipilimumab. The receptors derive from a human donor with non-small cell lung cancer whose response to radiotherapy plus ipilimumab could not be evaluated. CDR3s include the opening cysteine and the closing phenylalanine or tryptophan. The D gene is left open where the match is weak. A clone size is listed for some rows: how often the clone was seen (once, few, many), or a class if it is expanded.

TRBV7-2	TRBJ1-3	NA	NA	CASSLGLGAKLNTIYF	TGTGCCAGCAGCCTGGGGCTGGGGGCGAAGTTAAACACCATATATTTT
TRBV5-1	TRBJ2-1	TRBD2	NA	CASSLNIASGGPNEQFF	TGCGCCAGCAGCTTAAACATCGCTAGCGGGGGGCCCAATGAGCAGTTCTTC
TRBV29-1	TRBJ2-3	TRBD2	NA	CSAAGATDTQYF	TGCAGCGCTGCGGGAGCCACAGATACGCAGTATTTT
TRBV28	TRBJ2-2	NA	NA	CASSLADGAGELFF	TGTGCCAGCAGTTTAGCGGATGGAGCCGGGGAGCTGTTTTTT
TRBV7-2	TRBJ2-2	NA	once	CASSLGSKRSGELFF	TGTGCCAGCAGCTTAGGTAGTAAAAGGAGCGGGGAGCTGTTTTTT
TRBV28	TRBJ2-7	NA	NA	CASSPFPPEQYF	TGTGCCAGCAGTCCCTTCCCCCCCGAGCAGTACTTC
TRBV9	TRBJ2-5	TRBD1	NA	CASSPGTGNSRQETQYF	TGTGCCAGCAGCCCCGGGACAGGGAATTCCCGACAAGAGACCCAGTACTTC
TRBV7-9	TRBJ2-5	TRBD2	NA	CASRTSGSETQYF	TGTGCCAGCCGGACTAGCGGGAGTGAGACCCAGTACTTC
TRBV6-5	TRBJ1-1	TRBD1	NA	CASIKGQSPTEAFF	TGTGCCAGCATAAAGGGACAGAGTCCTACTGAAGCTTTCTTT
TRBV29-1	TRBJ2-7	TRBD1	NA	CSVEDLHRDRDIYEQYF	TGCAGCGTTGAAGATCTTCATCGGGACAGGGATATCTACGAGCAGTACTTC
TRBV30	TRBJ2-1	TRBD2	once	CASSTSGGYNEQFF	TGTGCCTCGTCGACTAGCGGGGGATACAATGAGCAGTTCTTC
TRBV7-2	TRBJ2-3	NA	once	CASSLYTDTQYF	TGTGCCAGCAGCTTATACACAGATACGCAGTATTTT
TRBV7-2	TRBJ2-7	NA	NA	CASGRTPYEQYF	TGTGCCAGCGGGCGGACTCCCTACGAGCAGTACTTC
TRBV6-5	TRBJ2-5	NA	once	CASSYSRPPVEAQYF	TGTGCCAGCAGTTACTCGAGGCCCCCGGTAGAGGCCCAGTACTTC
TRBV30	TRBJ2-1	TRBD2	few	CAWRAGTSGTHEQFF	TGTGCCTGGAGGGCCGGGACTAGCGGGACCCATGAGCAGTTCTTC
TRBV6-5	TRBJ1-1	TRBD1	NA	CASRPRTGTGAEAFF	TGTGCCAGCAGACCAAGGACAGGGACGGGCGCTGAAGCTTTCTTT
TRBV4-3	TRBJ2-4	TRBD1	NA	CASSPQTGGRNIQYF	TGCGCCAGCAGCCCTCAAACAGGGGGCAGGAACATTCAGTACTTC
TRBV4-3	TRBJ1-1	NA	NA	CASSQGKWGGGAFF	TGCGCCAGCAGCCAAGGGAAGTGGGGAGGGGGTGCTTTCTTT
TRBV5-1	TRBJ1-4	TRBD1	NA	CASSIAGTGALSDEKLFF	TGCGCCAGCAGCATCGCCGGGACAGGGGCATTATCGGATGAAAAACTGTTTTTT
TRBV18	TRBJ1-1	TRBD1	NA	CASSRSGTDFEAFF	TGTGCCAGCTCCCGTTCAGGGACAGACTTCGAAGCTTTCTTT
TRBV7-6	TRBJ2-2	NA	NA	CASSPLGGANTGELFF	TGTGCCAGCAGCCCCCTCGGAGGGGCGAACACCGGGGAGCTGTTTTTT
TRBV6-5	TRBJ1-5	NA	NA	CASSYSSDSNQPQHF	TGTGCCAGCAGTTACTCGAGCGATAGCAATCAGCCCCAGCATTTT
TRBV2	TRBJ2-4	NA	few	CASTPGNFKNIQYF	TGTGCCAGCACCCCCGGGAACTTCAAAAACATTCAGTACTTC
TRBV15	TRBJ1-5	NA	NA	CATSRDRSGGQPQHF	TGTGCCACCAGCAGGGACAGATCGGGTGGGCAGCCCCAGCATTTT
TRBV4-2	TRBJ1-2	NA	NA	CASSYPDRPNYGYTF	TGTGCCAGCAGCTATCCTGACAGGCCAAACTATGGCTACACCTTC
TRBV18	TRBJ2-7	NA	NA	CASSPPGQTYEQYF	TGTGCCAGCTCACCACCGGGACAAACCTACGAGCAGTACTTC